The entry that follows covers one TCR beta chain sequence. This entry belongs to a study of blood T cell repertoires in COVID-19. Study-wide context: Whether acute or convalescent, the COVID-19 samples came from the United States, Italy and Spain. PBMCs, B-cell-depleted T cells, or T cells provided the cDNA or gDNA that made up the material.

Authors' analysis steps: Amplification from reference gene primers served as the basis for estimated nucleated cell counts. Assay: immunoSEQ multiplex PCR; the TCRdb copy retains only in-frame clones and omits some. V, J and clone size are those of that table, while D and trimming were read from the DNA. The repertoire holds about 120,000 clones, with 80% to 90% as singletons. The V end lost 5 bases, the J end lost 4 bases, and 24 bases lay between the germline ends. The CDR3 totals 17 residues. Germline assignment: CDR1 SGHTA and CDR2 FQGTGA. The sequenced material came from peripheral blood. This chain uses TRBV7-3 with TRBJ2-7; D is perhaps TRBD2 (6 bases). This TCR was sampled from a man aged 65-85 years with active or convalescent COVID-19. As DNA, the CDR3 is TGTGCCAGCAGCCCAAATGGCGTAGCGGTACCGCCTTACGAGCAGTACTTC. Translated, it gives CASSPNGVAVPPYEQYF.